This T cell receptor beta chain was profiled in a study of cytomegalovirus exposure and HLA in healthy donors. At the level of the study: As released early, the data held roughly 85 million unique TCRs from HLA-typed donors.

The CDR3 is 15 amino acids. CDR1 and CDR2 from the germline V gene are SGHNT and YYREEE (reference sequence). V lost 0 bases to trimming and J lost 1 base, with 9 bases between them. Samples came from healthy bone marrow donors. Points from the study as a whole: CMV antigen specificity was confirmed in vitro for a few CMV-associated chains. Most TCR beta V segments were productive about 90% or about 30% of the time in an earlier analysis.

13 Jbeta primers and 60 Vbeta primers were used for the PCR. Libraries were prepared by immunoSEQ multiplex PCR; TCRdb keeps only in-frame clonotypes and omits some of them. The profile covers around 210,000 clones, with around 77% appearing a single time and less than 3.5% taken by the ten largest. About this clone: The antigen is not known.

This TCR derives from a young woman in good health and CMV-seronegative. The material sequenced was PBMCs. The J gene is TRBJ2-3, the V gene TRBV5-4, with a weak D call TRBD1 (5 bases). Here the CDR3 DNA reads TGTGCCAGCAGCTTGGGGGGCCCGGGCACAGATACGCAGTATTTT. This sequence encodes CASSLGGPGTDTQYF.